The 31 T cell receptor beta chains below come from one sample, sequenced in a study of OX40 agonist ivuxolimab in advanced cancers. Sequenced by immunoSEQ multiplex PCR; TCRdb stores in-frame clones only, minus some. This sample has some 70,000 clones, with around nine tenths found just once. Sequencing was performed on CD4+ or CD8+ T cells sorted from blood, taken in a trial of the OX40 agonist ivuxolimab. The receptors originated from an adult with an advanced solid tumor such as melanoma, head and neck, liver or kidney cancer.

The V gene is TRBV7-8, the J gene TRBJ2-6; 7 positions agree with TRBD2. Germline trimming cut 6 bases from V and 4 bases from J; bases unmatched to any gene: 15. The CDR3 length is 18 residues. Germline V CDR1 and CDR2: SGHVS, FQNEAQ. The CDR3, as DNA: TGTGCCAGCAGTCCGACGTGGGGGGGGTCGGCCGGGGCCAACGTCCTGACTTTC. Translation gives CASSPTWGGSAGANVLTF.

CDR3 amino acids: CSVGEGTGVTGELFF. The CDR3 coding sequence is TGCAGCGTGGGGGAAGGGACAGGGGTCACCGGGGAGCTGTTTTTT. The chain recombines TRBV29-1 with TRBJ2-2; 10 bases fit TRBD1. The length of the CDR3 is 15 residues. V lost 6 bases and J lost 4; bases outside the gene matches: 8. Germline V gene lookup returns CDR1 SQVTM and CDR2 ANQGSEA.

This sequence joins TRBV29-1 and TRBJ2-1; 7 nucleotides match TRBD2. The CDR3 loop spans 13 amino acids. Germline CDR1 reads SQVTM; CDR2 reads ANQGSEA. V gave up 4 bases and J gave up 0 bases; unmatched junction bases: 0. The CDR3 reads CSVGTSSYNEQFF. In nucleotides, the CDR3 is TGCAGCGTTGGGACTAGCTCCTACAATGAGCAGTTCTTC.

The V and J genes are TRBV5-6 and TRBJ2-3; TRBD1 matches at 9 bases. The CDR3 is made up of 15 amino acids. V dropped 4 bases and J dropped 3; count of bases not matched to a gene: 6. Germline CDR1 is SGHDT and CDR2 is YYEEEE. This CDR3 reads CASSPGTGTTDTQYF. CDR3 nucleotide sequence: TGTGCCAGCAGCCCCGGGACAGGGACGACAGATACGCAGTATTTT.

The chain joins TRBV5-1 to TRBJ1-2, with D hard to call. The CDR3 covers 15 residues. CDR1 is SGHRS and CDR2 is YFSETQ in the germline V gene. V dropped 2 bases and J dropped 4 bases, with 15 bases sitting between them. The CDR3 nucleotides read TGCGCCAGCAGCTTAGGCGGGAACTCCTTCTATGGCTACACCTTC. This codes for CASSLGGNSFYGYTF.

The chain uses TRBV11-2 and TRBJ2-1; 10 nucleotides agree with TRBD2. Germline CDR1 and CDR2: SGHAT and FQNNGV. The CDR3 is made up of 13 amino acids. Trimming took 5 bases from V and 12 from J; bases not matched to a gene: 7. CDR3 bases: TGTGCCAGCAGCCAGACGACTAGCGGGCGGCAGTTCTTC. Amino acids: CASSQTTSGRQFF.

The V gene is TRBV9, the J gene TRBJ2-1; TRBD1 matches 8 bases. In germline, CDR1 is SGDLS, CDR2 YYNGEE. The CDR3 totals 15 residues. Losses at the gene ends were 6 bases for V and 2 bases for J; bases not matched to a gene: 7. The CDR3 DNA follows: TGTGCCAGCACGCCAACAGGGGGAGCCTACAATGAGCAGTTCTTC. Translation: CASTPTGGAYNEQFF.

Here the CDR3 reads CASSLGQGTNTGELFF. For the CDR3, the DNA is TGTGCCAGCAGTTTAGGTCAGGGGACGAACACCGGGGAGCTGTTTTTT. The chain joins TRBV28 to TRBJ2-2; the D gene is possibly TRBD1 (6 bases). The CDR3 loop spans 16 amino acids. Between the trimmed V and J ends, which lost 2 bases and 0 bases, there was a span of 10 bases. The germline V gene encodes CDR1 MDHEN and CDR2 SYDVKM.

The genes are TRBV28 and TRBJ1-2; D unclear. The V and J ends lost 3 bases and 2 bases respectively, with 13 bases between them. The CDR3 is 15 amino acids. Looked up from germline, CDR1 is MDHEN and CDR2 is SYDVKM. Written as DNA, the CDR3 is TGTGCCAGCAGTTTTCCCACTGGCGGAAACTATGGCTACACCTTC. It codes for CASSFPTGGNYGYTF.

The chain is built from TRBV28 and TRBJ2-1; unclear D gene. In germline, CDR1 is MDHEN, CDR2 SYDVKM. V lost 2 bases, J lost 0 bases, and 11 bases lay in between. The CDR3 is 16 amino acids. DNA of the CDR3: TGTGCCAGCAGTTTACCCGACGGTAGCTCCTACAATGAGCAGTTCTTC. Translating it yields CASSLPDGSSYNEQFF.

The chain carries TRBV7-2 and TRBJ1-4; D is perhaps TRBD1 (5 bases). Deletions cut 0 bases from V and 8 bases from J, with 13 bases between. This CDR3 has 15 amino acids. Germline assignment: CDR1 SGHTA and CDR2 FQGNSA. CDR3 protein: CASSLAGDAWEKLFF. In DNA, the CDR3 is TGTGCCAGCAGCTTAGCTGGGGACGCTTGGGAAAAACTGTTTTTT. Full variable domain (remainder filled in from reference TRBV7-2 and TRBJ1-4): GAGVSQSPSNKVTEKGKDVELRCDPISGHTALYWYRQSLGQGLEFLIYFQGNSAPDKSGLPSDRFSAERTGGSVSTLTIQRTQQEDSAVYLCASSLAGDAWEKLFFGSGTQLSVL.

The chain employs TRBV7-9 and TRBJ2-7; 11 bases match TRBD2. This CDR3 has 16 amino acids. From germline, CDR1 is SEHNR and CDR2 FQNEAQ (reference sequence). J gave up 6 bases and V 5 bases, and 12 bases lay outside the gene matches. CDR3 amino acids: CASSPSGAGTSGEQYF. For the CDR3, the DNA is TGTGCCAGCAGCCCCAGCGGGGCAGGGACTAGCGGCGAGCAGTACTTC.

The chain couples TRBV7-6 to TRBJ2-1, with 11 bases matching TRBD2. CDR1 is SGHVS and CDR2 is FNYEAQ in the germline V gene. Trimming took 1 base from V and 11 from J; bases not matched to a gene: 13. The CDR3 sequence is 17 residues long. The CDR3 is CASSLDTGASGGQKQFF. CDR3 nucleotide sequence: TGTGCCAGCAGCTTAGACACAGGGGCTAGCGGGGGGCAAAAGCAGTTCTTC.

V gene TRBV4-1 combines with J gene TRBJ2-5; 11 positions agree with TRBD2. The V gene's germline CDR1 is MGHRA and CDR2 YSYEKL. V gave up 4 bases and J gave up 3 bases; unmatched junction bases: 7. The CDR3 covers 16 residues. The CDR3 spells CASSPLATSGKETQYF. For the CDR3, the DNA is TGCGCCAGCAGCCCACTAGCGACTAGCGGGAAAGAGACCCAGTACTTC.

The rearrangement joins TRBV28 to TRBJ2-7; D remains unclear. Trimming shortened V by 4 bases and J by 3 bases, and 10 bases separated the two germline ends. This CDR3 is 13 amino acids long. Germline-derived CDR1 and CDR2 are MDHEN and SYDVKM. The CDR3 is CASSWYAGYEQYF. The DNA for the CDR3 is TGTGCCAGCAGTTGGTACGCCGGCTACGAGCAGTACTTC.

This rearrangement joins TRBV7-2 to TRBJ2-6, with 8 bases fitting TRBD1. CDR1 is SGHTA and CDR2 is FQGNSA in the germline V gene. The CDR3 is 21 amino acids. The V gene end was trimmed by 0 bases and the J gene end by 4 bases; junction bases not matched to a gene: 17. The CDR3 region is CASSLARRTGPSSVGANVLTF. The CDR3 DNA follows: TGTGCCAGCAGCTTAGCTCGACGGACAGGGCCCTCCTCTGTAGGGGCCAACGTCCTGACTTTC.

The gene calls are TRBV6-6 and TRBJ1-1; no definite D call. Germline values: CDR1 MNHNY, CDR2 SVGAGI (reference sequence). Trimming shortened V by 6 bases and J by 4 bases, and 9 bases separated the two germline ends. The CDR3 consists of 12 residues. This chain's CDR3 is CASRLVGTEAFF. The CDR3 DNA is TGTGCCAGCAGACTTGTAGGCACTGAAGCTTTCTTT.

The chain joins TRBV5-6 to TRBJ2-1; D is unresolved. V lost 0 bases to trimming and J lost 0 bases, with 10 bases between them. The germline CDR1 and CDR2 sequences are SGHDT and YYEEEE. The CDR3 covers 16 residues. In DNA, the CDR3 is TGTGCCAGCAGCTTGGTCCCCATGAGCTCCTACAATGAGCAGTTCTTC. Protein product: CASSLVPMSSYNEQFF.

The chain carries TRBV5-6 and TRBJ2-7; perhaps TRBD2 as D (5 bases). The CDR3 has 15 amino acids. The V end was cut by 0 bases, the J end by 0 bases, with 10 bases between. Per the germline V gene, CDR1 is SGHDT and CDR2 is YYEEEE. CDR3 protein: CASSLGLMSSYEQYF. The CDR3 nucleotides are TGTGCCAGCAGCTTGGGACTAATGAGCTCCTACGAGCAGTACTTC.

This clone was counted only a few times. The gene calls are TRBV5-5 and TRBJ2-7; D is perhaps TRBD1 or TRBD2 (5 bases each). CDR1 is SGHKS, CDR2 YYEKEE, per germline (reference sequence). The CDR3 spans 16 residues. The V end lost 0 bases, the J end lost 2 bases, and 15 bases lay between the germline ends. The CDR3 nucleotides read TGTGCCAGCAGCTTGGGGGGCGGGCTAAACGCCTACGAGCAGTACTTC. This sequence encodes CASSLGGGLNAYEQYF. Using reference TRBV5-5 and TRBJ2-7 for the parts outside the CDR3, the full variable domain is DAGVTQSPTHLIKTRGQQVTLRCSPISGHKSVSWYQQVLGQGPQFIFQYYEKEERGRGNFPDRFSARQFPNYSSELNVNALLLGDSALYLCASSLGGGLNAYEQYFGPGTRLTVT.

The CDR3 region has the DNA TGTGCCAGCAGCTCGGGACAGGGATTTGGCTACACCTTC. Residues: CASSSGQGFGYTF. The gene calls are TRBV11-2 and TRBJ1-2; 9 nucleotides match TRBD1. Germline V gene sequence: CDR1 SGHAT, CDR2 FQNNGV. V lost 4 bases to trimming and J lost 7 bases; unmatched junction nucleotides: 4. The CDR3 sequence is 13 residues long.

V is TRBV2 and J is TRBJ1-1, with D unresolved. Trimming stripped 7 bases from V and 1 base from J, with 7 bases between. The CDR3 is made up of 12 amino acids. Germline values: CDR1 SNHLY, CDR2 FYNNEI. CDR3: CASKRANTEAFF. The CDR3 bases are TGTGCCAGCAAGAGAGCGAACACTGAAGCTTTCTTT.

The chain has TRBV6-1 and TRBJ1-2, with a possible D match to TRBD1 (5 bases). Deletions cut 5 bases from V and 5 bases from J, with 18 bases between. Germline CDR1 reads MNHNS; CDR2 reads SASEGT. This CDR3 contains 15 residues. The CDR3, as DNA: TGTGCCAGCAGTATCGGGACTCTCCTAAAATATGGCTACACCTTC. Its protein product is CASSIGTLLKYGYTF.

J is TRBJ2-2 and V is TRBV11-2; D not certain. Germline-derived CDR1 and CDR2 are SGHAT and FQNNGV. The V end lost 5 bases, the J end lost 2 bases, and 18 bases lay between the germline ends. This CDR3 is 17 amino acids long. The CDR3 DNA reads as TGTGCCAGCAGCCCCCGTCGACAACCACTAAACACCGGGGAGCTGTTTTTT. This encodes CASSPRRQPLNTGELFF.

This chain's CDR3 is CSVAAQGGGRYGYTF. The CDR3 region has the DNA TGCAGCGTTGCTGCTCAGGGTGGAGGACGCTATGGCTACACCTTC. This chain joins TRBV29-1 and TRBJ1-2; possibly TRBD1 for D (5 bases). Trimming pared 4 bases from V and 4 bases from J, leaving 19 bases between. The CDR3 consists of 15 residues. Germline values: CDR1 SQVTM, CDR2 ANQGSEA. Full variable domain (outside the CDR3, taken from reference TRBV29-1 and TRBJ1-2): SAVISQKPSRDICQRGTSLTIQCQVDSQVTMMFWYRQQPGQSLTLIATANQGSEATYESGFVIDKFPISRPNLTFSTLTVSNMSPEDSSIYLCSVAAQGGGRYGYTFGSGTRLTVV.

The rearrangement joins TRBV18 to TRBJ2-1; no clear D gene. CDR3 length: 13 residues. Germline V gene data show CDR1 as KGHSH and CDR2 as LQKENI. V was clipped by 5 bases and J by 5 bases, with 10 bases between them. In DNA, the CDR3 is TGTGCCAGCTCAAGGGCCCTGGACAATGAGCAGTTCTTC. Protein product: CASSRALDNEQFF. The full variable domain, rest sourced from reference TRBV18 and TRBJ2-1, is NAGVMQNPRHLVRRRGQEARLRCSPMKGHSHVYWYRQLPEEGLKFMVYLQKENIIDESGMPKERFSAEFPKEGPSILRIQQVVRGDSAAYFCASSRALDNEQFFGPGTRLTVL.

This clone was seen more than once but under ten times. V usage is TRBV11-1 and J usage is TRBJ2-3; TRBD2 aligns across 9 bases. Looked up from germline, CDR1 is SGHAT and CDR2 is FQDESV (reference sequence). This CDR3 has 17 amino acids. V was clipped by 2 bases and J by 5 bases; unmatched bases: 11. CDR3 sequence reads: CASSLKRRLADEDTQYF. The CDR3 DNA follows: TGTGCCAGCAGCTTAAAAAGAAGACTAGCGGATGAAGATACGCAGTATTTT.

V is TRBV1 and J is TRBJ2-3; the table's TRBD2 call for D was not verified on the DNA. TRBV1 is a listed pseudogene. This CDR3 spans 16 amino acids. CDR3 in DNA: TGCACCAGCAGCCCTAAAAGGAGCGGGAACTCAGATACGCAGTATTTT. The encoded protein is CTSSPKRSGNSDTQYF.

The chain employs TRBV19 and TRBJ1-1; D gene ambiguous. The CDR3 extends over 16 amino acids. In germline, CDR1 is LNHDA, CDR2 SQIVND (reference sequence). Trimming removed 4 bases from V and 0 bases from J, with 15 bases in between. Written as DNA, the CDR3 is TGTGCCAGTAGTAAGTCCGCAATAGGTTTGAACACTGAAGCTTTCTTT. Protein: CASSKSAIGLNTEAFF.

CDR3 in DNA: TGTGCCAGCAGCTTAGTGTGGAACACTGAAGCTTTCTTT. It codes for CASSLVWNTEAFF. The gene calls are TRBV7-2 and TRBJ1-1; D is ambiguous. CDR1 and CDR2 (germline): SGHTA, FQGNSA. This CDR3 is 13 amino acids long. Trimming left V 1 base short and J 1 base short, with 4 bases between. The full variable domain, in which reference TRBV7-2 and TRBJ1-1 provide the parts outside the CDR3, is GAGVSQSPSNKVTEKGKDVELRCDPISGHTALYWYRQSLGQGLEFLIYFQGNSAPDKSGLPSDRFSAERTGGSVSTLTIQRTQQEDSAVYLCASSLVWNTEAFFGQGTRLTVV.

The CDR3: CASSSTSGPAKNIQYF. The DNA for the CDR3 is TGTGCCAGCAGCTCTACTAGCGGGCCGGCCAAAAACATTCAGTACTTC. The V and J genes are TRBV11-3 and TRBJ2-4, with TRBD2 matching over 9 bases. J gave up 1 base and V 4 bases, and 5 bases lay outside the gene matches. Germline V CDR1 and CDR2: SGHNT, YENEEA. This CDR3 region has 16 residues.